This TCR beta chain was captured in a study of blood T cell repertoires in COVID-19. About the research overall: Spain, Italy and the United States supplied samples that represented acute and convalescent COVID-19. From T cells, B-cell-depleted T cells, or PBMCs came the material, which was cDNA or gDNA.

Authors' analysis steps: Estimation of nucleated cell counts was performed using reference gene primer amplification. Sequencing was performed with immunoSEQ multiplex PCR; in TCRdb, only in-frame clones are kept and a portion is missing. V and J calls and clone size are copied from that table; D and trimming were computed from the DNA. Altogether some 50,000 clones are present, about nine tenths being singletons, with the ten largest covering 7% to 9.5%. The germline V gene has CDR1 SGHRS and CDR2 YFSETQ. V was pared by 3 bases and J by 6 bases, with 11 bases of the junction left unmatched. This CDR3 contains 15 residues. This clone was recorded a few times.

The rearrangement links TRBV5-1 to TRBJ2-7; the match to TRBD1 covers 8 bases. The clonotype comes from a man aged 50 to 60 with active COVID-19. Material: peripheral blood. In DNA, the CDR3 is TGCGCCAGCAGCTCCGCCCTCGGGACAGGCAGCGAGCAGTACTTC. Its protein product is CASSSALGTGSEQYF. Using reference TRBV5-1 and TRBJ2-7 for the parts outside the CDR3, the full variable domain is KAGVTQTPRYLIKTRGQQVTLSCSPISGHRSVSWYQQTPGQGLQFLFEYFSETQRNKGNFPGRFSGRQFSNSRSEMNVSTLELGDSALYLCASSSALGTGSEQYFGPGTRLTVT.